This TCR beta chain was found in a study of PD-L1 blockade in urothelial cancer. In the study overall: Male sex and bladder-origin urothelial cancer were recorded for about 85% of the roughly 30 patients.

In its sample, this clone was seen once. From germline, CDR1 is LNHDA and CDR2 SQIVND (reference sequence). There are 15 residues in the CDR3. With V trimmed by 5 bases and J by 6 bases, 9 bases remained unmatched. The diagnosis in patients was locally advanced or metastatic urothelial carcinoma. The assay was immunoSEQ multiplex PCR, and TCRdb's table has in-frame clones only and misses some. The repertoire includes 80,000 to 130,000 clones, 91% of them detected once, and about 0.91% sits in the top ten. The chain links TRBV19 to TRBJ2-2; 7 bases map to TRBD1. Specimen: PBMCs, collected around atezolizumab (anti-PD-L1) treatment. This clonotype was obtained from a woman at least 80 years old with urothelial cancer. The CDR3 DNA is TGTGCCAGTAGTCCTAAGACAGGGACGGCCGGGGAGCTGTTTTTT. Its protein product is CASSPKTGTAGELFF.